Described below is a single TCR beta chain sequence and its context. In the original processing: As immunoSEQ supplied junction-only sequences (without quality scores), filtering differed. TCRdb's table, derived via immunoSEQ multiplex PCR, lists solely in-frame clones and lacks some. V and J calls and clone size are as listed in that table; D and trimming were resolved from the DNA. The sample carries hundreds of thousands of clones, about 96% recorded once. The V and J ends lost 0 bases and 4 bases respectively, with 6 bases between them. This CDR3 spans 13 amino acids. CDR1 and CDR2 from the germline V gene are MNHEY and SMNVEV (reference sequence). The entry originates in a study of shared clonotypes between healthy human individuals. Study details: Per donor, CD8 memory used one plate, CD8 naive used two, CD4 memory used three and CD4 naive used three.

Sequencing input: naive CD4+ T cells sorted from blood. Sample subset: CD45RA+ positively selected. The V and J genes are TRBV27 and TRBJ1-2; D remains ambiguous. The receptor was isolated from a woman aged 25 to 39 in good health. In DNA, the CDR3 is TGTGCCAGCAGTTTATCCGGAAGCTATGGCTACACCTTC. It codes for CASSLSGSYGYTF.